This T cell receptor beta chain came from a study of T cell repertoires in cytomegalovirus infection. Whole-study context: Public TCR beta signature analysis indicated the presence of both CMV infection and matching HLA type. The study's findings and limits: Summed frequency of shared TCR beta families picked out CMV carriers who also had the relevant HLA. HLA-C-restricted CMV clonotypes gave the most frequent clonotype in two of eight donors.

Germline V gives CDR1 DFQATT, CDR2 SNEGSKA (reference sequence). V gave up 6 bases and J gave up 0 bases; unmatched junction bases: 15. CDR3 length equals 17 residues. This clonotype turned up a few times. Its antigen is not known. TCRdb itself ran the reads through MiXCR, one entry per CDR3 protein. The data show 450,000 to 550,000 distinct CDR3 sequences, approximately 15% seen once. This receptor was taken from a human donor in good health (CMV status not recorded). Some clones in this sample may be carry-over from other donors' samples. What was sequenced was CD8+ T cells from PBMCs. V usage is TRBV20-1 and J usage is TRBJ1-1; 8 bases fit TRBD1. The CDR3 protein is CSAKAPARGRVNTEAFF. In DNA form, the CDR3 reads TGCAGTGCCAAAGCTCCGGCCAGGGGGCGAGTGAACACTGAAGCTTTCTTT.